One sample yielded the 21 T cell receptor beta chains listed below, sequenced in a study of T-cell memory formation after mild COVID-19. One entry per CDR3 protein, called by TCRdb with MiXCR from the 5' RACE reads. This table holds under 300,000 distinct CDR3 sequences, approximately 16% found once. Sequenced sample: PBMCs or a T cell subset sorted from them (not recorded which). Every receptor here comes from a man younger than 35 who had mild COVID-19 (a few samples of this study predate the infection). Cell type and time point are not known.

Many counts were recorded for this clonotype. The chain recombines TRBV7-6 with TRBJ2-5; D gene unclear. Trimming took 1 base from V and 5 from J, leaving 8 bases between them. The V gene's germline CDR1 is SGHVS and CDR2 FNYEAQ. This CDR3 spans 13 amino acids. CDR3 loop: CASSLGSLETQYF. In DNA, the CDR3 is TGTGCCAGCAGCTTAGGATCCCTTGAGACCCAGTACTTC.

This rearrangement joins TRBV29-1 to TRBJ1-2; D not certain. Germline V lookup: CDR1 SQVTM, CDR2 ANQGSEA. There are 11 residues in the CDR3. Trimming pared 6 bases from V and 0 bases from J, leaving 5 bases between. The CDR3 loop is CSVGANYGYTF. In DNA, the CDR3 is TGCAGCGTAGGAGCTAACTATGGCTACACCTTC.

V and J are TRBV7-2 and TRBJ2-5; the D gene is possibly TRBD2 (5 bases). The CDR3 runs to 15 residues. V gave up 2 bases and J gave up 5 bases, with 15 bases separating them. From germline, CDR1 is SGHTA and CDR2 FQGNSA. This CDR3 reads CASSLHRGSGETQYF. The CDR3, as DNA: TGTGCCAGCAGCTTACATCGGGGTTCGGGGGAGACCCAGTACTTC.

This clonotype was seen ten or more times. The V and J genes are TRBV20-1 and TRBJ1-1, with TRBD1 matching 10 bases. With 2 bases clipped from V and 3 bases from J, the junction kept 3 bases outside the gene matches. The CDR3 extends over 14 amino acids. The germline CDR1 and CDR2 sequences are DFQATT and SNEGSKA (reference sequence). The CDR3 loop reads CSARSTGGYTEAFF. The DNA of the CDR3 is TGCAGTGCTAGATCGACAGGGGGCTACACTGAAGCTTTCTTT.

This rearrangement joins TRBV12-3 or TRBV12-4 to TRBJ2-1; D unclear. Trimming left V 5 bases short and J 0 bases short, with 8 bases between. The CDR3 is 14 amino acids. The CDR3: CASSPGSSYNEQFF. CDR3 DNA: TGTGCCAGCAGTCCAGGAAGCTCCTACAATGAGCAGTTCTTC.

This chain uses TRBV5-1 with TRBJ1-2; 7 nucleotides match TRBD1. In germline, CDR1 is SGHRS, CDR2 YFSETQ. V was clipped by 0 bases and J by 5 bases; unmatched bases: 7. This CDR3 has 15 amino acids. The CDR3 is CASSLAGTEIYGYTF. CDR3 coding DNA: TGCGCCAGCAGCTTGGCCGGGACAGAGATATATGGCTACACCTTC.

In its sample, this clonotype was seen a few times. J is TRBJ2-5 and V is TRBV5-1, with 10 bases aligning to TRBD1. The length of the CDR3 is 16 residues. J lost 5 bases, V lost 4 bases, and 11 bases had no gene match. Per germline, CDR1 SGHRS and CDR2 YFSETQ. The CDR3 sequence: CASSVGSLTGGETQYF. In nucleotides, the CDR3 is TGCGCCAGCAGCGTCGGAAGCCTGACAGGGGGCGAGACCCAGTACTTC.

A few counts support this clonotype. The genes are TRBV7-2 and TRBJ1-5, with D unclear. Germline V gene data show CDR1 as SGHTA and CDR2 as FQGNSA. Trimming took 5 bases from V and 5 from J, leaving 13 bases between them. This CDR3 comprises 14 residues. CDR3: CASSPDGTYQPQHF. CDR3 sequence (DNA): TGTGCCAGCAGCCCCGACGGCACCTATCAGCCCCAGCATTTT. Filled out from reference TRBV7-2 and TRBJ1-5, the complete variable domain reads GAGVSQSPSNKVTEKGKDVELRCDPISGHTALYWYRQSLGQGLEFLIYFQGNSAPDKSGLPSDRFSAERTGGSVSTLTIQRTQQEDSAVYLCASSPDGTYQPQHFGDGTRLSIL.

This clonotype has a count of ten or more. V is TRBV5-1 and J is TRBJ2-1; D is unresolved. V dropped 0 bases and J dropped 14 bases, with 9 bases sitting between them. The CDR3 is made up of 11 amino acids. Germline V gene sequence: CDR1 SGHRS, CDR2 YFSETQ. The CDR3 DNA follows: TGCGCCAGCAGCTTGGTTGGACCTAAGTTCTTC. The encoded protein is CASSLVGPKFF.

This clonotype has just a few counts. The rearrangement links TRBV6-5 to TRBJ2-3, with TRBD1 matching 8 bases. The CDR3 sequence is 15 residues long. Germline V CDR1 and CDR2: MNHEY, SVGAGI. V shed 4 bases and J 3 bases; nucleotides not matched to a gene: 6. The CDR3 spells CASSWTGQMTDTQYF. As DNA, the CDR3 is TGTGCCAGCAGTTGGACAGGGCAGATGACAGATACGCAGTATTTT.

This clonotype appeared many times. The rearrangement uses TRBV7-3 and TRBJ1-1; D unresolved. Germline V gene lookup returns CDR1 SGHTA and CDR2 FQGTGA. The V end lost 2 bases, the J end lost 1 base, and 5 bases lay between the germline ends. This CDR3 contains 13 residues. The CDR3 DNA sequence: TGTGCCAGCAGCTTACGGGAGAACACTGAAGCTTTCTTT. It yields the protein CASSLRENTEAFF.

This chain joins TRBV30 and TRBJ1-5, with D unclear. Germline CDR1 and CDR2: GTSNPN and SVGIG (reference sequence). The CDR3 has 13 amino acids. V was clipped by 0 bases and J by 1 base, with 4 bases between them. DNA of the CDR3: TGTGCCTGGAGTGTAGGGAGCAATCAGCCCCAGCATTTT. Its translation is CAWSVGSNQPQHF.

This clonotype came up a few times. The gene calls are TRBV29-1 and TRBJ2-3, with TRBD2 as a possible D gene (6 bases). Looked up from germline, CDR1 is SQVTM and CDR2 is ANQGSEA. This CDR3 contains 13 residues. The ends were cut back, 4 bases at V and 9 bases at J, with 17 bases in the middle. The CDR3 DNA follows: TGCAGCGTTGGGCGGGGCCTCGGGTCGACGCAGTATTTT. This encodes CSVGRGLGSTQYF.

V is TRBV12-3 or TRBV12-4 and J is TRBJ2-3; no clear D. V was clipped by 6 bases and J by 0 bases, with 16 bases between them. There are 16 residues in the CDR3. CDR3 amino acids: CASSQIRSASTDTQYF. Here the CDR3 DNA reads TGTGCCAGCAGCCAAATTCGGTCAGCTAGCACAGATACGCAGTATTTT.

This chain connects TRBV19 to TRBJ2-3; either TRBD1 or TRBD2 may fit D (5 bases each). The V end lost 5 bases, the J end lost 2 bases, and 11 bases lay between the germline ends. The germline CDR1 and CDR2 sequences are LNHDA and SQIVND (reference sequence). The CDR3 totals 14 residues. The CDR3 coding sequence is TGTGCCAGTAGTTGGGGCGGACTCACAGATACGCAGTATTTT. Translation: CASSWGGLTDTQYF.

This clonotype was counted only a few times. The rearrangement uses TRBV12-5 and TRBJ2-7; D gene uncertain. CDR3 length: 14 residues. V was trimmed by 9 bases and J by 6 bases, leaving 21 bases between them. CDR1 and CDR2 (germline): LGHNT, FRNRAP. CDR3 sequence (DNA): TGTGCTAGGACCCTTCAACAATACCGGAGCGAGCAGTACGTC. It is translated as CARTLQQYRSEQYV.

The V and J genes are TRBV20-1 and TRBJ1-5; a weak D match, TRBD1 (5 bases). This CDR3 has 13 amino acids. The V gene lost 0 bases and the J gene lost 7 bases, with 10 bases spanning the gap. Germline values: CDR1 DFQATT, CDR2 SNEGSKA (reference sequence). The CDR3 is CSARDSGGQPQHF. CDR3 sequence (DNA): TGCAGTGCTAGAGACTCGGGGGGACAGCCCCAGCATTTT.

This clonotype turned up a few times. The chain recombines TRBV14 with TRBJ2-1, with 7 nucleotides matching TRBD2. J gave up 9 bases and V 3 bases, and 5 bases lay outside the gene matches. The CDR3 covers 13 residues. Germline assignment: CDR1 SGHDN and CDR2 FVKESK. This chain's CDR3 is CASSQSSGGEQFF. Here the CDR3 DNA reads TGTGCCAGCAGCCAGTCTTCGGGAGGTGAGCAGTTCTTC.

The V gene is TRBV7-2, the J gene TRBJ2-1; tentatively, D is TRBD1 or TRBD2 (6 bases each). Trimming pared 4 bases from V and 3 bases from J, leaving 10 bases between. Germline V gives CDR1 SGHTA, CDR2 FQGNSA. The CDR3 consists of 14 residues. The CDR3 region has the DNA TGTGCCAGCAGCTCTGAGGGGGGCTACAATGAGCAGTTCTTC. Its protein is CASSSEGGYNEQFF.

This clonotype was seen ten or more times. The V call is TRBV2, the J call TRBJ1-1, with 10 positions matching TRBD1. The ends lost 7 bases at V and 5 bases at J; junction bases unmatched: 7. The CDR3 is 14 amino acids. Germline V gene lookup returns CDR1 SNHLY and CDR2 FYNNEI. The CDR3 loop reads CASTSGTGVTEAFF. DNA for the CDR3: TGTGCCAGCACCTCCGGGACAGGGGTAACTGAAGCTTTCTTT.

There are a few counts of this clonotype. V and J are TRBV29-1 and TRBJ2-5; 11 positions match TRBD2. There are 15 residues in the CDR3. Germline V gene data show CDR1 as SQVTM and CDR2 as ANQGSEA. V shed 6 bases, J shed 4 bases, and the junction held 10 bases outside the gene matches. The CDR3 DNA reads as TGCAGCGTCCCCGGGCTAGCGGGGGGAGGAGAGACCCAGTACTTC. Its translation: CSVPGLAGGGETQYF. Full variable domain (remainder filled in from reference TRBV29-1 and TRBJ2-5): SAVISQKPSRDICQRGTSLTIQCQVDSQVTMMFWYRQQPGQSLTLIATANQGSEATYESGFVIDKFPISRPNLTFSTLTVSNMSPEDSSIYLCSVPGLAGGGETQYFGPGTRLLVL.